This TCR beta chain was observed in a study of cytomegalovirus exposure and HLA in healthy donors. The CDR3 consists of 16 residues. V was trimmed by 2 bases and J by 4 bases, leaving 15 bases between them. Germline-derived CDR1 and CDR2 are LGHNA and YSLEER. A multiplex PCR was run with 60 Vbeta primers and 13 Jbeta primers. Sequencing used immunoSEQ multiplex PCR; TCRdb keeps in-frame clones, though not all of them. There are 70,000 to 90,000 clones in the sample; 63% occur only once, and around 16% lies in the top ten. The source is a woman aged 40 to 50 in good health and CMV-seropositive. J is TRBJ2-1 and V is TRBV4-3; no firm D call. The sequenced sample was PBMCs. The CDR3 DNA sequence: TGCGCCAGCAGCCAAAGGTTAGACATGGTTTACAATGAGCAGTTCTTC. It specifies CASSQRLDMVYNEQFF.